The source of this TCR beta chain is a study of OX40 agonist ivuxolimab in advanced cancers. Patients had blood sampled at baseline and again on cycle 4 day 1 and cycle 7 day 1. Comment on this clone: Its specificity is not known.

Generated by immunoSEQ multiplex PCR, the TCRdb table keeps only in-frame clones and is missing some. The sample lists tens of thousands of clones; 86% were seen once. Points from the study as a whole: Both blood CD4+ and CD8+ T cells showed clonal growth by week 6 at 0.1 to 3.0 mg/kg.

The sequence derives from an adult with an advanced solid tumor such as melanoma, head and neck, liver or kidney cancer. The source was CD4+ or CD8+ T cells sorted from blood, collected in a trial of the OX40 agonist ivuxolimab.

CDR3 DNA sequence: TGTGCCAGCAGTCAGCTCAGGTCGAAATCGGCCCAGTACTTC. It translates to CASSQLRSKSAQYF. V gene TRBV28 combines with J gene TRBJ2-5, with unresolved D. The ends were cut back, 5 bases at V and 9 bases at J, with 19 bases in the middle. The germline V gene has CDR1 MDHEN and CDR2 SYDVKM. CDR3 length: 14 amino acids.